A selection of T cell receptor beta chains follows, all from one sample in a study of T cell responses to AZD1222 COVID-19 vaccine. Measured with immunoSEQ multiplex PCR; TCRdb has only the in-frame clones, and not every one. This sample has about 92,000 clones, with over 75% found just once. Material: peripheral blood, obtained on day 0 of AZD1222 vaccination. The receptors shown here come from an adult in good health. CDR3s include the opening cysteine and the closing phenylalanine or tryptophan. Each record gives: D gene, J gene, V gene, clone size, CDR3 protein, CDR3 DNA. The D gene is left open where the match is weak. For some rows the clone size is stated as once, few or many, or as a class when expanded; others skip it.

>NA|TRBJ2-1|TRBV30|NA
CAWSPRPKFYNEQFF
TGTGCCTGGTCCCCTAGACCGAAGTTCTACAATGAGCAGTTCTTC
>NA|TRBJ1-1|TRBV19|NA
CASRRRPTEAFF
TGTGCCAGTAGGAGGCGACCTACTGAAGCTTTCTTT
>TRBD2|TRBJ2-1|TRBV5-8|NA
CASSLRTSGRGRLYNEQFF
TGTGCCAGCAGCTTAAGGACTAGCGGGAGGGGCCGCCTTTACAATGAGCAGTTCTTC
>NA|TRBJ2-7|TRBV4-2|NA
CASSQALGNTYEQYF
TGTGCCAGCAGCCAAGCATTGGGCAATACCTACGAGCAGTACTTC
>NA|TRBJ2-2|TRBV6-5|NA
CASSYGTGVATGELFF
TGTGCCAGCAGTTACGGGACTGGGGTTGCCACCGGGGAGCTGTTTTTT
>NA|TRBJ1-3|TRBV28|once
CGSMISGGNTIYF
TGTGGCAGCATGATTAGTGGTGGAAACACCATATATTTT
>NA|TRBJ1-1|TRBV9|once
CASSVGDRNTEAFF
TGTGCCAGCAGCGTAGGAGACAGGAACACTGAAGCTTTCTTT
>NA|TRBJ1-6|TRBV11-2|NA
CASSPWTVNNSPLHF
TGTGCCAGCAGCCCCTGGACAGTTAATAATTCACCCCTCCACTTT
>NA|TRBJ1-6|TRBV7-8|NA
CASSFWGGSDSPLHF
TGTGCCAGCAGTTTTTGGGGGGGTTCGGATTCACCCCTCCACTTT
>TRBD1|TRBJ1-3|TRBV10-3|once
CAISPGTGSSGNTIYF
TGTGCCATCAGCCCCGGGACAGGGAGCTCTGGAAACACCATATATTTT
>TRBD2|TRBJ2-3|TRBV6-1|NA
CASSELGGGATDTQYF
TGTGCCAGCAGTGAACTTGGCGGGGGGGCGACAGATACGCAGTATTTT
>TRBD1|TRBJ1-1|TRBV19|NA
CASSIQGVGTEAFF
TGTGCCAGTAGTATACAGGGGGTAGGTACTGAAGCTTTCTTT
>TRBD1|TRBJ1-5|TRBV19|NA
CASSIGGTGAQQPQHF
TGTGCCAGTAGTATAGGGGGCACAGGGGCCCAACAGCCCCAGCATTTT
>NA|TRBJ2-2|TRBV29-1|NA
CSVAETWSGELFF
TGCAGCGTTGCCGAGACCTGGAGCGGGGAGCTGTTTTTT
>NA|TRBJ1-4|TRBV6-1|NA
CASSEALTDEKLFF
TGTGCCAGCAGTGAAGCACTGACCGATGAAAAACTGTTTTTT
>TRBD1|TRBJ1-6|TRBV4-1|once
CASSPRQGQNNSPLHF
TGCGCCAGCAGCCCAAGACAGGGACAGAATAATTCACCCCTCCACTTT
>NA|TRBJ1-3|TRBV5-1|NA
CASSLGDSGNTIYF
TGCGCCAGCAGCCTCGGGGACTCTGGAAACACCATATATTTT
>NA|TRBJ1-5|TRBV28|few
CASNRDILYSNQPQHF
TGTGCCAGCAATAGGGACATCCTATATAGCAATCAGCCCCAGCATTTT
>NA|TRBJ1-1|TRBV28|NA
CASLSNTEAFF
TGTGCCAGCCTATCGAACACTGAAGCTTTCTTT
>NA|TRBJ1-2|TRBV18|NA
CASSGTADYGYTF
TGTGCCAGCTCGGGGACGGCAGACTATGGCTACACCTTC
>TRBD1|TRBJ1-2|TRBV27|NA
CASSPWTGYGYTF
TGTGCCAGCAGTCCCTGGACAGGCTATGGCTACACCTTC
>NA|TRBJ1-3|TRBV9|once
CASSLQGGGNTIYF
TGTGCCAGCAGCTTGCAGGGTGGCGGAAACACCATATATTTT
>TRBD2|TRBJ2-5|TRBV6-2/TRBV6-3|few
CASSQTSGEQETQYF
TGTGCCAGCAGTCAGACTAGCGGGGAACAAGAGACCCAGTACTTC
>NA|TRBJ1-5|TRBV6-5|NA
CASTCNQPQHF
TGTGCCAGCACCTGCAATCAGCCCCAGCATTTT
>TRBD2|TRBJ2-5|TRBV20-1|NA
CSASRTGTKRETQYF
TGCAGTGCTAGTAGGACCGGGACTAAAAGAGAGACCCAGTACTTC
>NA|TRBJ2-7|TRBV3-1/TRBV3-2|NA
CASSQATVYEQYF
TGTGCCAGCAGCCAGGCTACAGTCTACGAGCAGTACTTC
>NA|TRBJ1-3|TRBV11-2|once
CASSQHSGNTIYF
TGTGCCAGCAGCCAGCATTCTGGAAACACCATATATTTT
>NA|TRBJ2-7|TRBV5-1|NA
CASSQSYGYEQYF
TGCGCCAGCAGCCAAAGTTACGGGTACGAGCAGTACTTC
>TRBD2|TRBJ2-3|TRBV7-7|NA
CASAVGGGRTDTQYF
TGTGCATCAGCAGTAGGCGGGGGGCGCACAGATACGCAGTATTTT
>NA|TRBJ2-7|TRBV6-5|NA
CASSYTPKTVNYEQYF
TGTGCCAGCAGTTACACCCCTAAGACGGTGAACTACGAGCAGTACTTC
>NA|TRBJ2-2|TRBV30|NA
CAWSPRAGELFF
TGTGCCTGGAGCCCCAGGGCCGGGGAGCTGTTTTTT
>TRBD1|TRBJ1-5|TRBV5-1|NA
CASTSGQGPYSNQPQHF
TGCGCCAGCACCTCGGGACAGGGACCTTATAGCAATCAGCCCCAGCATTTT
>NA|TRBJ2-5|TRBV29-1|few
CSVGTVSQETQYF
TGCAGCGTTGGGACGGTTTCCCAAGAGACCCAGTACTTC
>NA|TRBJ2-2|TRBV15|NA
CATSRDRALQNTGELFF
TGTGCCACCAGCAGAGATAGGGCCTTGCAGAACACCGGGGAGCTGTTTTTT
>TRBD1|TRBJ1-2|TRBV7-2|NA
CASSLPTGIGGYTF
TGTGCCAGCAGCTTACCGACAGGGATCGGTGGCTACACCTTC
>NA|TRBJ1-4|TRBV3-1/TRBV3-2|NA
CASSFRGTNEKLFF
TGTGCCAGCAGCTTCCGGGGGACTAATGAAAAACTGTTTTTT
>TRBD1|TRBJ1-6|TRBV5-1|NA
CASALGQGAENSPLHF
TGCGCCAGCGCACTTGGACAGGGGGCAGAAAATTCACCCCTCCACTTT
>TRBD1|TRBJ1-5|TRBV11-2|NA
CASSLGQGSNQPQHF
TGTGCCAGCAGCTTAGGACAGGGCAGCAATCAGCCCCAGCATTTT
>TRBD1|TRBJ1-4|TRBV2|NA
CASIEQGAVEEKLFF
TGTGCCAGCATTGAACAGGGGGCTGTTGAGGAAAAACTGTTTTTT
>TRBD2|TRBJ2-7|TRBV6-1|once
CASSGPSGRGDYEQYF
TGTGCCAGCAGTGGCCCTAGCGGGAGGGGGGACTACGAGCAGTACTTC
>NA|TRBJ1-1|TRBV11-2|NA
CASSLDRRNTEAFF
TGTGCCAGCAGCTTAGATCGTAGGAACACTGAAGCTTTCTTT
>TRBD1|TRBJ2-5|TRBV3-1/TRBV3-2|NA
CASSQTGDRETQYF
TGTGCCAGCAGCCAAACAGGGGATCGAGAGACCCAGTACTTC
>NA|TRBJ2-3|TRBV7-6|NA
CASSLDSRARTSKDTQYF
TGTGCCAGCAGCTTAGATAGCCGCGCAAGGACCTCTAAAGATACGCAGTATTTT
>TRBD2|TRBJ2-4|TRBV3-1/TRBV3-2|NA
CASSYGGAKNIQYF
TGTGCCAGCAGCTACGGGGGGGCCAAAAACATTCAGTACTTC
>NA|TRBJ1-2|TRBV19|NA
CASKRQASYGYTF
TGTGCCAGTAAGAGACAGGCAAGCTATGGCTACACCTTC
>TRBD2|TRBJ2-2|TRBV5-4|NA
CASSLKTSGANTGELFF
TGTGCCAGCAGCTTAAAGACTAGCGGAGCGAACACCGGGGAGCTGTTTTTT
>NA|TRBJ1-1|TRBV5-6|NA
CASSRGRSTEAFF
TGTGCCAGCAGCAGGGGACGCTCCACTGAAGCTTTCTTT
>NA|TRBJ2-1|TRBV19|NA
CASSPLHGEQFF
TGTGCCAGTAGTCCCCTTCATGGGGAGCAGTTCTTC
>TRBD2|TRBJ2-5|TRBV24-1|NA
CATSDFLAGAWYQETQYF
TGTGCCACCAGTGATTTCCTAGCGGGGGCGTGGTACCAAGAGACCCAGTACTTC
>NA|TRBJ2-1|TRBV20-1|NA
CSGTPGNEQFF
TGCAGTGGGACTCCAGGCAATGAGCAGTTCTTC
>NA|TRBJ2-3|TRBV30|NA
CAWSVGTSTDTQYF
TGTGCCTGGAGTGTCGGGACTAGCACAGATACGCAGTATTTT
>NA|TRBJ2-1|TRBV28|NA
CASSIRGRKQFF
TGTGCCAGCAGTATCAGGGGCCGCAAGCAGTTCTTC
>TRBD1|TRBJ1-2|TRBV27|NA
CASSRQGGGYTF
TGTGCCAGCAGCCGACAGGGCGGTGGCTACACCTTC